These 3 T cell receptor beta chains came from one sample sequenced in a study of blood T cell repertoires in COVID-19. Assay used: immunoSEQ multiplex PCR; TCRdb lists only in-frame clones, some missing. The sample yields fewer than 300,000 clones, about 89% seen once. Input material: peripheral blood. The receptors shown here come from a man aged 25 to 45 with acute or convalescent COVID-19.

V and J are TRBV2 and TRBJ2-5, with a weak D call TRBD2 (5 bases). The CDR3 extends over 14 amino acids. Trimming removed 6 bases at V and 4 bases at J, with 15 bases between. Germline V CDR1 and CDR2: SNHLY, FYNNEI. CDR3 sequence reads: CASRSPTSGETQYF. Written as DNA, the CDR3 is TGTGCCAGCAGATCCCCAACTAGTGGAGAGACCCAGTACTTC.

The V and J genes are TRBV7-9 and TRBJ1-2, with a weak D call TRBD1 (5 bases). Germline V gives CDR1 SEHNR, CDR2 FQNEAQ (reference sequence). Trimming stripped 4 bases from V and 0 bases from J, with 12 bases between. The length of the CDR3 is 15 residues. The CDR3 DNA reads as TGTGCCAGCAGCTCAGGGCGCGGAGCTAACTATGGCTACACCTTC. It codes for CASSSGRGANYGYTF.

CDR3 nucleotides: TGCGCCAGCAGCTTTAGGGGGCGAAGCAATTCACCCCTCCACTTT. It codes for CASSFRGRSNSPLHF. V and J are TRBV5-1 and TRBJ1-6, with 7 bases fitting TRBD1. CDR1 is SGHRS and CDR2 is YFSETQ in the germline V gene. This CDR3 is built from 15 residues. V was clipped by 2 bases and J by 7 bases; unmatched bases: 6.